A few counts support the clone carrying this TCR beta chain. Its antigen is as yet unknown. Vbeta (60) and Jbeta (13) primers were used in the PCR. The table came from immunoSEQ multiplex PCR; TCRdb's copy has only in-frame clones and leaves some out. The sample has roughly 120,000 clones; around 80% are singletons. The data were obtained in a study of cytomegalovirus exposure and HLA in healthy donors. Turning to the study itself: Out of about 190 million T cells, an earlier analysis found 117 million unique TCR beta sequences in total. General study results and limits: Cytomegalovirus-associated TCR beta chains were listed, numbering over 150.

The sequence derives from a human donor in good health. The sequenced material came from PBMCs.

The CDR3 here is CASSNSGGALEQYF. The CDR3 region has the DNA TGTGCCAGTAGTAATAGCGGGGGCGCGCTTGAGCAGTACTTC. The chain combines TRBV19 with TRBJ2-7, with 9 nucleotides matching TRBD2. The J segment lost 7 bases and the V segment lost 4 bases, leaving 8 bases of the junction unmatched. Germline V lookup: CDR1 LNHDA, CDR2 SQIVND (reference sequence). The CDR3 loop spans 14 amino acids.